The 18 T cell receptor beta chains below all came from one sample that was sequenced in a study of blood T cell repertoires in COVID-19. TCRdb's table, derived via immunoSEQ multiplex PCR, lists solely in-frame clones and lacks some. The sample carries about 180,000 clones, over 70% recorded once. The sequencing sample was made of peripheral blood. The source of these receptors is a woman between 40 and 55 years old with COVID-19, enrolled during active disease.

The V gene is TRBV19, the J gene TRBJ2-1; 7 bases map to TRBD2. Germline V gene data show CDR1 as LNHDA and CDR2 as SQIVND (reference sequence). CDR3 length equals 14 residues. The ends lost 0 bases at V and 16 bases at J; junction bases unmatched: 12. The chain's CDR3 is CASSIDMGGSVPFF. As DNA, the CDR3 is TGTGCCAGTAGTATAGATATGGGCGGGAGTGTCCCTTTCTTC. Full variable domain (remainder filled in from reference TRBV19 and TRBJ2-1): DGGITQSPKYLFRKEGQNVTLSCEQNLNHDAMYWYRQDPGQGLRLIYYSQIVNDFQKGDIAEGYSVSREKKESFPLTVTSAQKNPTAFYLCASSIDMGGSVPFFGPGTRLTVL.

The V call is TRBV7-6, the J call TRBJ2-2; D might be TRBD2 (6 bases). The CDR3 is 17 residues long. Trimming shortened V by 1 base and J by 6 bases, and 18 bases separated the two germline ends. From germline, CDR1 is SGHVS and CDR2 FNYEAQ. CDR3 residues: CASSLEGRGIGAGELFF. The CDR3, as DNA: TGTGCCAGCAGCTTAGAGGGACGGGGGATCGGGGCCGGGGAGCTGTTTTTT.

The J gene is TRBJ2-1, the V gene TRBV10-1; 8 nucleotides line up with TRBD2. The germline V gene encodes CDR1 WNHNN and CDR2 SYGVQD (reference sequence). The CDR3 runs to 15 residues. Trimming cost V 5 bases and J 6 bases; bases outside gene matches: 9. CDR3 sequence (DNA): TGCGCCAGCAGTCCTGAAGCGGGAGCCCCCAATGAGCAGTTCTTC. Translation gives CASSPEAGAPNEQFF.

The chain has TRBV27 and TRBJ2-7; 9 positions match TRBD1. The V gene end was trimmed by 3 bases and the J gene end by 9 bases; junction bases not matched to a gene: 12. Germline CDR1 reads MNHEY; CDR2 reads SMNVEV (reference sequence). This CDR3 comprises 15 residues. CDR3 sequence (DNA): TGTGCCAGCAGTTTTTCGGGACAGGGTCTCCTGGGGCAGTACTTC. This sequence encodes CASSFSGQGLLGQYF.

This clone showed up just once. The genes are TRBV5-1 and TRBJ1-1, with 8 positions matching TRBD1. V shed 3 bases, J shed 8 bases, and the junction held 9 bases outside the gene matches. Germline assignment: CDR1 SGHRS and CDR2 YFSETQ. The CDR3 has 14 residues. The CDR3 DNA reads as TGCGCCAGCAGCTCGTTAGACCGGGACAGGGAAGCTTTCTTT. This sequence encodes CASSSLDRDREAFF.

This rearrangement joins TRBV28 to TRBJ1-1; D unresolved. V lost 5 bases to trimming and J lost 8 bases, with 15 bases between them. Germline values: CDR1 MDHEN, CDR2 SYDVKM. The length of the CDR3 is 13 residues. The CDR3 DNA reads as TGTGCCAGCAGTGTGGCCGGGATTGCGGAAGCTTTCTTT. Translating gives CASSVAGIAEAFF.

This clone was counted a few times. Written as DNA, the CDR3 is TGTGCCAGCAGTTCCGGGACAGGGGTGAACTATGGCTACACCTTC. Protein sequence: CASSSGTGVNYGYTF. This sequence joins TRBV28 and TRBJ1-2; 10 nucleotides match TRBD1. J was trimmed by 2 bases and V by 4 bases; bases with no gene match: 4. The germline CDR1 and CDR2 sequences are MDHEN and SYDVKM. CDR3 length: 15 amino acids.

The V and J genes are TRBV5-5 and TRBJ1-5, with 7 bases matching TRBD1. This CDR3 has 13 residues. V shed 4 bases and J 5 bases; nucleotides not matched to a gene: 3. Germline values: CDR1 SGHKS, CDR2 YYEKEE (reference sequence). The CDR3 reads CASSRDSDQPQHF. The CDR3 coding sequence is TGTGCCAGCAGCCGGGACAGTGATCAGCCCCAGCATTTT.

This CDR3 reads CASSTRTGGPSPLHF. In DNA, the CDR3 is TGTGCCAGCAGCACACGGACAGGGGGCCCCTCACCCCTCCACTTT. The chain recombines TRBV9 with TRBJ1-6; 11 positions match TRBD1. After removal of 4 bases from V and 10 bases from J, the junction contained 7 bases not matched to a gene. The CDR3 extends over 15 amino acids. Germline lookup yields CDR1 SGDLS and CDR2 YYNGEE.

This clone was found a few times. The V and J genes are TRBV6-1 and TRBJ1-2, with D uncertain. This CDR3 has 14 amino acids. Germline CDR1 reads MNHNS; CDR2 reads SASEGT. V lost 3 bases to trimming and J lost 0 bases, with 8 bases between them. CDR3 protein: CASSEHTSNYGYTF. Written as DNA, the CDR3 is TGTGCCAGCAGTGAGCACACCTCTAACTATGGCTACACCTTC.

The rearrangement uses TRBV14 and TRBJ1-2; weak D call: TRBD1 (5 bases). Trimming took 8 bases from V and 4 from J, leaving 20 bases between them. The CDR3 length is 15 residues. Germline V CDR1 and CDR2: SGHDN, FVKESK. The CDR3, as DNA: TGTGCCAGCTCTTTAACACCCGGGGGAATCTATGGCTACACCTTC. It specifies CASSLTPGGIYGYTF.

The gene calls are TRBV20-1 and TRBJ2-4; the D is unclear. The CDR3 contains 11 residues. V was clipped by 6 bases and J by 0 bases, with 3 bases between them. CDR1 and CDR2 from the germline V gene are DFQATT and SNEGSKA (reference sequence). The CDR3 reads CSALAKNIQYF. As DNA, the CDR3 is TGCAGTGCCTTAGCCAAAAACATTCAGTACTTC.

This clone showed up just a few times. The CDR3 is CTSSPPTGGQPQHF. CDR3 in DNA: TGCACCAGCAGCCCACCGACAGGGGGACAGCCCCAGCATTTT. The chain combines TRBV1 with TRBJ1-5; TRBD1, the D gene given by the table, was not confirmed from the DNA. TRBV1 is a recognized pseudogene. CDR3 length equals 14 residues.

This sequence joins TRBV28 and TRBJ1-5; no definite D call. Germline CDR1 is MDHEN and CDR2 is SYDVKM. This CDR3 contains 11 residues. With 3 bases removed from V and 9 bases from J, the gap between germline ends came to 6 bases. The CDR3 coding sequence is TGTGCCAGCAGTTTGGAGAGGCCCCAGCATTTT. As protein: CASSLERPQHF.

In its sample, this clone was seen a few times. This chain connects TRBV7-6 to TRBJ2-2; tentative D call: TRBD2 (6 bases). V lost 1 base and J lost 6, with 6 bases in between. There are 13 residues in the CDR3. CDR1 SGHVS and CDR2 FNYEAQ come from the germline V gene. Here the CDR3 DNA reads TGTGCCAGCAGCTTAGGACTAGCCGGGGAGCTGTTTTTT. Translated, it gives CASSLGLAGELFF.

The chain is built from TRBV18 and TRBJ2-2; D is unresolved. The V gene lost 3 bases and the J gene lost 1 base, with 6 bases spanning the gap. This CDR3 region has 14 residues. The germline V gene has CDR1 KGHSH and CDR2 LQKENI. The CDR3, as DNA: TGTGCCAGCTCACCCGGAGTGAACACCGGGGAGCTGTTTTTT. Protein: CASSPGVNTGELFF. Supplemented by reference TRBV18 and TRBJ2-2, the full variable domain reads NAGVMQNPRHLVRRRGQEARLRCSPMKGHSHVYWYRQLPEEGLKFMVYLQKENIIDESGMPKERFSAEFPKEGPSILRIQQVVRGDSAAYFCASSPGVNTGELFFGEGSRLTVL.

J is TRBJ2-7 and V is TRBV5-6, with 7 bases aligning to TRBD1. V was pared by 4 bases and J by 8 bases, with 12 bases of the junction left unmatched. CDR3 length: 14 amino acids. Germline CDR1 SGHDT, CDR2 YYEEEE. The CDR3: CASSKWDSRSQQYF. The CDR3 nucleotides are TGTGCCAGCAGCAAGTGGGACAGCCGTTCACAGCAGTACTTC.

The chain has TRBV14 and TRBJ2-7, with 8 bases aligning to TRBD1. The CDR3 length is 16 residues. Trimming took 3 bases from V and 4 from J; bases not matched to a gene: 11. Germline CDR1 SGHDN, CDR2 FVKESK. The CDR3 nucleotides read TGTGCCAGCAGCCACCTCGGACAGGGCAGGAGGTACGAGCAGTACTTC. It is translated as CASSHLGQGRRYEQYF.